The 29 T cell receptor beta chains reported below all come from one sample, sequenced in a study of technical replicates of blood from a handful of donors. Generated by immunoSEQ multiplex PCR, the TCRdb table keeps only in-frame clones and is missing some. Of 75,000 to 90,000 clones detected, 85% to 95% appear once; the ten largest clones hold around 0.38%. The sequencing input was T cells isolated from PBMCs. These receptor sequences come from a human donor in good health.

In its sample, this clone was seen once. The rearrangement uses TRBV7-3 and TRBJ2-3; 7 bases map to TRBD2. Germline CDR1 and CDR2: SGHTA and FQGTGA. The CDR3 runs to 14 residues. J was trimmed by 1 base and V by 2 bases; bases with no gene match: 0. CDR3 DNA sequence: TGTGCCAGCAGCTTAGCGGGAGGCACAGATACGCAGTATTTT. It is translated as CASSLAGGTDTQYF.

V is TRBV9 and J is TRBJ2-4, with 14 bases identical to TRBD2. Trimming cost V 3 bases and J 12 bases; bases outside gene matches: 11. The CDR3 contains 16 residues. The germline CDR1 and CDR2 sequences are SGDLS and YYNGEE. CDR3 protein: CASSEFSGTSGSAQYF. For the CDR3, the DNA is TGTGCCAGCAGCGAGTTCTCCGGGACTAGCGGGAGCGCTCAGTACTTC.

The CDR3, as DNA: TGTGCCAGCAGTTTAGGGGGCTGGATGAACACTGAAGCTTTCTTT. Translation gives CASSLGGWMNTEAFF. The V call is TRBV27, the J call TRBJ1-1, with D possibly matching TRBD1 (6 bases). The germline V and J ends were trimmed by 2 bases and 0 bases, with 10 bases remaining between them. The CDR3 totals 15 residues. CDR1 and CDR2 (germline): MNHEY, SMNVEV (reference sequence).

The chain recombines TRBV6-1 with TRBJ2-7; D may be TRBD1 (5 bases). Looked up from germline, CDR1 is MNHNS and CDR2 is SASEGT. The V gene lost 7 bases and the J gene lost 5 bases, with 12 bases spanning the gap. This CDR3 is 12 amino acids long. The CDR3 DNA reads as TGTGCCAGCATTACTCAACAGGACGAGCAGTACTTC. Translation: CASITQQDEQYF.

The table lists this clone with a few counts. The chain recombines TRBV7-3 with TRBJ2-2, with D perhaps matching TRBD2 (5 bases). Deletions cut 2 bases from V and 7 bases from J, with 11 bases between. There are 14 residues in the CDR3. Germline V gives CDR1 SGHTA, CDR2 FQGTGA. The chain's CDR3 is CASSLLGAVGELFF. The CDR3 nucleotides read TGTGCCAGCAGCTTATTGGGAGCGGTCGGGGAGCTGTTTTTT. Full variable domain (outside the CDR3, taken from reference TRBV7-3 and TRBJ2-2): GAGVSQTPSNKVTEKGKYVELRCDPISGHTALYWYRQSLGQGPEFLIYFQGTGAADDSGLPNDRFFAVRPEGSVSTLKIQRTERGDSAVYLCASSLLGAVGELFFGEGSRLTVL.

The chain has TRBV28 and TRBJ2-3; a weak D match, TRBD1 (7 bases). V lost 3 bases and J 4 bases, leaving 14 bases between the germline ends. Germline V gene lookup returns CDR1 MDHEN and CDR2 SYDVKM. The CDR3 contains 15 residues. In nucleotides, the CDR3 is TGTGCCAGCAGTTTGACAGGGAGGTTTGCAGATACGCAGTATTTT. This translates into CASSLTGRFADTQYF.

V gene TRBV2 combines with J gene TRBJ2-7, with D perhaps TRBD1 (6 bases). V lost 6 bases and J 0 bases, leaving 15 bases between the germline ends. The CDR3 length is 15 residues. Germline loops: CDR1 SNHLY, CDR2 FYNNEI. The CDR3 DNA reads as TGTGCCAGCAGCGACTCCAGGGGCTTCTCCTACGAGCAGTACTTC. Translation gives CASSDSRGFSYEQYF.

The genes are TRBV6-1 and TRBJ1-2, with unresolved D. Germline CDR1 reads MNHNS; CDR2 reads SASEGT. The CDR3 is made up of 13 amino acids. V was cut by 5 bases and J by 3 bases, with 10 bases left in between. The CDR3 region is CASSRGMHYGYTF. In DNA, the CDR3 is TGTGCCAGCAGTCGAGGGATGCACTATGGCTACACCTTC.

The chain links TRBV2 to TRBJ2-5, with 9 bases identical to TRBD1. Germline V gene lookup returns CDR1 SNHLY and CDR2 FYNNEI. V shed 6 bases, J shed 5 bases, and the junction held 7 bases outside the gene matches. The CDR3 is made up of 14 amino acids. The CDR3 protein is CASSQQGAGETQYF. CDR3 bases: TGTGCCAGCAGCCAACAGGGGGCGGGGGAGACCCAGTACTTC. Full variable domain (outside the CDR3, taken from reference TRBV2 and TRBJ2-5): EPEVTQTPSHQVTQMGQEVILRCVPISNHLYFYWYRQILGQKVEFLVSFYNNEISEKSEIFDDQFSVERPDGSNFTLKIRSTKLEDSAMYFCASSQQGAGETQYFGPGTRLLVL.

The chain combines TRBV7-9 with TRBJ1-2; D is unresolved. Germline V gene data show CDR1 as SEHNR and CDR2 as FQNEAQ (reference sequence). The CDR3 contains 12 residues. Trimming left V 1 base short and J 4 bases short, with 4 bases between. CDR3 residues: CASSLDTYGYTF. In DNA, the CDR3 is TGTGCCAGCAGCTTAGACACCTATGGCTACACCTTC. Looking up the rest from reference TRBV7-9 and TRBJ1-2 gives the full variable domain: DTGVSQNPRHKITKRGQNVTFRCDPISEHNRLYWYRQTLGQGPEFLTYFQNEAQLEKSRLLSDRFSAERPKGSFSTLEIQRTEQGDSAMYLCASSLDTYGYTFGSGTRLTVV.

The CDR3 region is CASSRPGADTQYF. The CDR3 DNA is TGTGCCAGCAGCCGACCGGGAGCAGATACGCAGTATTTT. The rearrangement uses TRBV7-9 and TRBJ2-3; the D gene is possibly TRBD2 (6 bases). Trimming left V 5 bases short and J 4 bases short, with 10 bases between. CDR1 is SEHNR and CDR2 is FQNEAQ in the germline V gene (reference sequence). The CDR3 covers 13 residues.

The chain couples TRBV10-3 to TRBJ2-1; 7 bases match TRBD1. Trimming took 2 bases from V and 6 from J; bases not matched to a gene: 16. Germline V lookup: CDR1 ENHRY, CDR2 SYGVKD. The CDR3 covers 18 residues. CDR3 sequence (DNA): TGTGCCATCAGTGAGCCAACCTATCCGGGACAGAAATTCAATGAGCAGTTCTTC. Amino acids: CAISEPTYPGQKFNEQFF.

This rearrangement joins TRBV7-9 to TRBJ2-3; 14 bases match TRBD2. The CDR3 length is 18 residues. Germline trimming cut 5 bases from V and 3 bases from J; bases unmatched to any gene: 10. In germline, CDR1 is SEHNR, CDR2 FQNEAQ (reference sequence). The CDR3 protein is CASSTTGTSGSMTDTQYF. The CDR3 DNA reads TGTGCCAGCAGCACAACCGGGACTAGCGGGAGTATGACAGATACGCAGTATTTT.

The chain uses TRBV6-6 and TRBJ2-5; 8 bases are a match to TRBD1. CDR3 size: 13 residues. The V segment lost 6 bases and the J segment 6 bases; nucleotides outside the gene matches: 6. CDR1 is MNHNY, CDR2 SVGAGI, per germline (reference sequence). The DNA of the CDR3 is TGTGCCAGCAGGGCTGCAGGGGGCCAGACCCAGTACTTC. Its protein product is CASRAAGGQTQYF.

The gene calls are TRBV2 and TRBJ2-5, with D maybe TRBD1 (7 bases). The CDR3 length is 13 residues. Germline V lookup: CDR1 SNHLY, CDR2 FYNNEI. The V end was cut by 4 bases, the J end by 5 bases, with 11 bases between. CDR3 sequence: CASSVQGRETQYF. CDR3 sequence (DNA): TGTGCCAGCAGTGTACAGGGGAGGGAGACCCAGTACTTC.

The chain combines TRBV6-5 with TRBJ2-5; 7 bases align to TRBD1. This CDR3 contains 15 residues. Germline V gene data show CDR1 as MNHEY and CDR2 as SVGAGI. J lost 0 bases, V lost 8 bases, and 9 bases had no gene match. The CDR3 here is CASGAGDRYQETQYF. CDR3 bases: TGTGCCAGCGGAGCCGGGGACAGATACCAAGAGACCCAGTACTTC.

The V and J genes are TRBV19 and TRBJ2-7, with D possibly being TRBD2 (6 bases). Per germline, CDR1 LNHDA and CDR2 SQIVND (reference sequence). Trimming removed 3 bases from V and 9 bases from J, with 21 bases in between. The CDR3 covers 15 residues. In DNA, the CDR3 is TGTGCCAGTAGTATCGGGGCCGGGAGTTTTTCACGGCAGTACTTC. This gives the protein CASSIGAGSFSRQYF.

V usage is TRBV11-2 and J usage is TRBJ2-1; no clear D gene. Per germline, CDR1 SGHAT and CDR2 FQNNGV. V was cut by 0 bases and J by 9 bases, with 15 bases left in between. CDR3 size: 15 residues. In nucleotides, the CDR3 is TGTGCCAGCAGCTTAGAGCTAGTAGCACTGACTGAGCAGTTCTTC. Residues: CASSLELVALTEQFF.

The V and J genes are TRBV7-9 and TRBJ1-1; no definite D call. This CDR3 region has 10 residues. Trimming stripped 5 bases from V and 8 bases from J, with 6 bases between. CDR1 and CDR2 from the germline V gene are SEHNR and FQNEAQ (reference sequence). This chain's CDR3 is CASSGLEAFF. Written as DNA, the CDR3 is TGTGCCAGCAGCGGACTAGAAGCTTTCTTT.

The CDR3 sequence: CASSTPGTGALNQPQHF. CDR3 coding DNA: TGTGCCAGTAGTACCCCCGGGACAGGGGCTCTCAATCAGCCCCAGCATTTT. The J gene is TRBJ1-5, the V gene TRBV19; 10 bases align to TRBD1. V lost 4 bases and J lost 3; bases outside the gene matches: 9. This CDR3 is 17 amino acids long. Germline V gene lookup returns CDR1 LNHDA and CDR2 SQIVND (reference sequence). The complete variable domain, with remaining parts taken from reference TRBV19 and TRBJ1-5, reads DGGITQSPKYLFRKEGQNVTLSCEQNLNHDAMYWYRQDPGQGLRLIYYSQIVNDFQKGDIAEGYSVSREKKESFPLTVTSAQKNPTAFYLCASSTPGTGALNQPQHFGDGTRLSIL.

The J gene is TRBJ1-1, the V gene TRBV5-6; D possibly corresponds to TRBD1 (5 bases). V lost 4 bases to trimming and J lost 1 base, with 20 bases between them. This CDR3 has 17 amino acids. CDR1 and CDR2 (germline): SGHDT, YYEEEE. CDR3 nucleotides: TGTGCCAGCAGCCCCGAGGCGTATTCGGGGGGGAACACTGAAGCTTTCTTT. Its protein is CASSPEAYSGGNTEAFF.

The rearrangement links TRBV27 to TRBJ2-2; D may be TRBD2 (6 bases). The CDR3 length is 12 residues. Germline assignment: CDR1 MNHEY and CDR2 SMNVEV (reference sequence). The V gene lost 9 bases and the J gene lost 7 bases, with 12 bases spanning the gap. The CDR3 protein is CASRDLNGELFF. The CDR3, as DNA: TGTGCCAGTAGGGACTTGAACGGGGAGCTGTTTTTT.

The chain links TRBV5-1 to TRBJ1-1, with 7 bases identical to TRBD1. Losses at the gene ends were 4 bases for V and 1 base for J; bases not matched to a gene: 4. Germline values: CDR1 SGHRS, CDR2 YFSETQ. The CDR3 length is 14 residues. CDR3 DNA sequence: TGCGCCAGCAGCCCACAGGGGCCGAACACTGAAGCTTTCTTT. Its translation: CASSPQGPNTEAFF. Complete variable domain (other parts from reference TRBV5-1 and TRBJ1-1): KAGVTQTPRYLIKTRGQQVTLSCSPISGHRSVSWYQQTPGQGLQFLFEYFSETQRNKGNFPGRFSGRQFSNSRSEMNVSTLELGDSALYLCASSPQGPNTEAFFGQGTRLTVV.

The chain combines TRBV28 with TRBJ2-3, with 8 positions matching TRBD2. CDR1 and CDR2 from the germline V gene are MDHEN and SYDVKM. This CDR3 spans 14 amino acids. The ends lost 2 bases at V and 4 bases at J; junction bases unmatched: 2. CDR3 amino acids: CASSLAGGPDTQYF. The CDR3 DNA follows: TGTGCCAGCAGTTTAGCGGGAGGCCCAGATACGCAGTATTTT.

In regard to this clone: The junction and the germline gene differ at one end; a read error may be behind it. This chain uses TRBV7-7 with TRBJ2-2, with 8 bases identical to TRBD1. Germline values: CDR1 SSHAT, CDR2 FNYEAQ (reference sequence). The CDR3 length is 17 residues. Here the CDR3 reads CASTPPGGKINTGELFF. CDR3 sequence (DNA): TGTGCTAGCACCCCCCCAGGGGGCAAGATAAACACCGGGGAGCTGTTTTTT. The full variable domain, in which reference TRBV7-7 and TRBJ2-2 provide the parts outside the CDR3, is GAGVSQSPRYKVTKRGQDVTLRCDPISSHATLYWYQQALGQGPEFLTYFNYEAQPDKSGLPSDRFSAERPEGSISTLTIQRTEQRDSAMYRCASTPPGGKINTGELFFGEGSRLTVL.

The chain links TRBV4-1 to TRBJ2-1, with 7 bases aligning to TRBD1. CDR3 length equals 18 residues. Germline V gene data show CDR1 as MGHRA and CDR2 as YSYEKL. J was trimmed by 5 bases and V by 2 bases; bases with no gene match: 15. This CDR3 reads CASSQIIGSGQDNNEQFF. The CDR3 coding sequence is TGCGCCAGCAGCCAAATCATTGGATCAGGACAGGACAACAATGAGCAGTTCTTC.

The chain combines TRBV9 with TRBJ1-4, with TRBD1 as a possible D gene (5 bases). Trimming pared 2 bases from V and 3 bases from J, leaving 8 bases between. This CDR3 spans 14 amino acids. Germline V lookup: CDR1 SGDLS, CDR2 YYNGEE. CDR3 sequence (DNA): TGTGCCAGCAGCGTCACAGGTGCTAATGAAAAACTGTTTTTT. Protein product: CASSVTGANEKLFF.

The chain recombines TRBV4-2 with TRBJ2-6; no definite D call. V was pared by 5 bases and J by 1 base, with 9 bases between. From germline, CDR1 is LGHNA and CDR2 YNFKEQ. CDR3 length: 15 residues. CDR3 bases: TGTGCCAGCAGCGTAGAGCCGTCTGGGGCCAACGTCCTGACTTTC. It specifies CASSVEPSGANVLTF.

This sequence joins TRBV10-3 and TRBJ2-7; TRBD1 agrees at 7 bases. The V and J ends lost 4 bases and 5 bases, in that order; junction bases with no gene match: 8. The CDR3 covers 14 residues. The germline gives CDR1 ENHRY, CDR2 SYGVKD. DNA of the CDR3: TGTGCCATCAGTGGCGCAACAGGGGACCACGAGCAGTACTTC. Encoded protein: CAISGATGDHEQYF.